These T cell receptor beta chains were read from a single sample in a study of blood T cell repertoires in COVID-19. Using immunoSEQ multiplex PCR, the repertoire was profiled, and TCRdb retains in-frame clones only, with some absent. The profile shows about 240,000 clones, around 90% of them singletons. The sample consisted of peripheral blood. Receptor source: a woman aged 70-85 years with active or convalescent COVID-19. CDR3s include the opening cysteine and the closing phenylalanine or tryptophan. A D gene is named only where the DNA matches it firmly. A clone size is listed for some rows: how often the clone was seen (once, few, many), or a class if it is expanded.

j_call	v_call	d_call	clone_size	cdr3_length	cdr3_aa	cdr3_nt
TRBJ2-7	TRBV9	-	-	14	CASSVGGTDYEQYF	TGTGCCAGCAGCGTAGGCGGGACTGACTACGAGCAGTACTTC
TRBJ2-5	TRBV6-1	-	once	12	CASSEYGETQYF	TGTGCCAGCAGTGAATACGGGGAGACCCAGTACTTC
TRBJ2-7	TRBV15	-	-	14	CATSRGPGTYEQYF	TGTGCCACCAGCAGAGGCCCAGGGACCTACGAGCAGTACTTC
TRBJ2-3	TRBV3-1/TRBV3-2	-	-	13	CASSQDLGDTQYF	TGTGCCAGCAGCCAAGATCTCGGGGATACGCAGTATTTT
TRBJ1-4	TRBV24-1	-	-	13	CATSESGVEKLFF	TGTGCCACCAGTGAATCAGGGGTTGAAAAACTGTTTTTT
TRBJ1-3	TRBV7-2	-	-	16	CASSLGGGAAGNTIYF	TGTGCCAGCAGCTTAGGTGGGGGGGCGGCTGGAAACACCATATATTTT
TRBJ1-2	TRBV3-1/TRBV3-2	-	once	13	CASTHSGFYGYTF	TGTGCCAGCACGCACTCGGGGTTCTATGGCTACACCTTC
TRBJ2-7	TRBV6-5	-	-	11	CASSSPYEQYF	TGTGCCAGCAGCTCTCCCTACGAGCAGTACTTC
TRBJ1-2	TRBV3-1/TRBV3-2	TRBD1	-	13	CASSLQQGSGYTF	TGTGCCAGCAGCCTCCAACAGGGGAGCGGCTACACCTTC
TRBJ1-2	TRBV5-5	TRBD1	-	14	CASRFAGTGRGYTF	TGTGCCAGCAGGTTTGCCGGGACAGGGAGGGGCTACACCTTC
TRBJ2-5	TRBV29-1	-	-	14	CSVARQMGEETQYF	TGCAGCGTCGCCCGACAGATGGGTGAGGAGACCCAGTACTTC